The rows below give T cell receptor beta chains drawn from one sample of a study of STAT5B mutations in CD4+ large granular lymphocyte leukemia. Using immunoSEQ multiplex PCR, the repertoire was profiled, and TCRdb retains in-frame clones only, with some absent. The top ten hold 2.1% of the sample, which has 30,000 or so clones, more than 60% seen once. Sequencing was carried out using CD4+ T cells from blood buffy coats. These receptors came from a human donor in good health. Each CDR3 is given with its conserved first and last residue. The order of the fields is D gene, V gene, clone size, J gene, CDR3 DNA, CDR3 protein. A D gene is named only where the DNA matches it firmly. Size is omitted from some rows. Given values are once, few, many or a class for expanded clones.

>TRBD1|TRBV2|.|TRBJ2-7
TGTGCCAGCAGTTTTGACAGGGTGACCTCCTACGAGCAGTACTTC
CASSFDRVTSYEQYF
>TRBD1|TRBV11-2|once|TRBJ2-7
TGTGCCAGCACTAATCCGGGACAGGGGTTCCACGAGCAGTACTTC
CASTNPGQGFHEQYF
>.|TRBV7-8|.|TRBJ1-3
TGTGCCAGCGGAAAGGACAGCTCTGGAAACACCATATATTTT
CASGKDSSGNTIYF
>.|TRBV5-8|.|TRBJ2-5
TGTGCCAGCAGCTTTGGGGACCCGAGAGAGACCCAGTACTTC
CASSFGDPRETQYF
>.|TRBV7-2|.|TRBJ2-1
TGTGCCAGCAGCTCCAATTTTGCGGGGAACAATGAGCAGTTCTTC
CASSSNFAGNNEQFF
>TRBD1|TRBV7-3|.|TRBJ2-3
TGTGCCAGCAGCACCAGGACAGGGGAGACAGATACGCAGTATTTT
CASSTRTGETDTQYF
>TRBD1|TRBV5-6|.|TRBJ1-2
TGTGCCAGCAGCTTCGGGACAGGGGTTAACTATGGCTACACCTTC
CASSFGTGVNYGYTF
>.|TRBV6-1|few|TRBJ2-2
TGTGCCAGCAGTCGCGTTATGAACACCGGGGAGCTGTTTTTT
CASSRVMNTGELFF
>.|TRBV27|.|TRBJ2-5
TGTGCCAGCAGTCAAACCGGGAAGGGTTCAGGATACCAAGAGACCCAGTACTTC
CASSQTGKGSGYQETQYF
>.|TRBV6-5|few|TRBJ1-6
TGTGCCAGCTGGACGGAGAATTCACCCCTCCACTTT
CASWTENSPLHF
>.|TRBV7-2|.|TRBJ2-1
TGTGCCAGCAGCCAAGGGGGGGGCCATGAGCAGTTCTTC
CASSQGGGHEQFF
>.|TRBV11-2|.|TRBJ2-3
TGTGCCAGCAGCAAGGACACTTATACGCAGTATTTT
CASSKDTYTQYF
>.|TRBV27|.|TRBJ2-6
TGTGCCAGCAGTTTATTTGGCGCCTCTGGGGCCAACGTCCTGACTTTC
CASSLFGASGANVLTF
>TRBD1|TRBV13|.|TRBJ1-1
TGTGCCAGCAGCCTGGACCGGACAGGGGGAACCGTGAACGCTTTCTTT
CASSLDRTGGTVNAFF
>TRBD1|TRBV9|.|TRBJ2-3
TGTGCCAGCAGCCATCGACAGGGGCTAGATACGCAGTATTTT
CASSHRQGLDTQYF
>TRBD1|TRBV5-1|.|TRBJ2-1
TGCGCCAGCAGCTCCTCCCGGGACAGGTGGGACAATGAGCAGTTCTTC
CASSSSRDRWDNEQFF
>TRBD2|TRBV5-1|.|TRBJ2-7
TGCGCCAGCAGCTTGGCCGGGCGCGGGAGGGGCTACGAGCAGTACTTC
CASSLAGRGRGYEQYF
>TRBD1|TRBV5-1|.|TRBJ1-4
TGCGCCAGCAGCGGAAAGGGACAGCTTAATGAAAAACTGTTTTTT
CASSGKGQLNEKLFF